This TCR beta chain was found in a study of blood T cell repertoires in COVID-19. As for the study in general: PBMCs, B-cell-depleted T cells, or T cells provided the cDNA or gDNA that made up the material.

Only one count was recorded for this clone. As handled by the study authors: Nucleated cell number was recorded as an estimate derived from reference gene primer amplification. TCRdb keeps only in-frame clones here, not all; method: immunoSEQ multiplex PCR. The DNA was the basis for D and trimming; V, J and clone size are from that table. The sample carries under 200,000 clones, approximately 82% recorded once. The receptor comes from a woman between 55 and 75 years old with acute COVID-19. Specimen: PBMCs or T cells enriched from blood (not recorded which).

The CDR3 here is CVLASGISTDTQYF. CDR3 DNA sequence: TGTGTCTTGGCTAGCGGGATCAGCACAGATACGCAGTATTTT. This rearrangement joins TRBV6-5 to TRBJ2-3; 9 nucleotides match TRBD2. CDR1 is MNHEY and CDR2 is SVGAGI in the germline V gene. This CDR3 comprises 14 residues.